A single sample gave rise to the 28 T cell receptor beta chains below, sequenced in a study of blood T cell repertoires in COVID-19. Clones were read by immunoSEQ multiplex PCR, and TCRdb kept only the in-frame ones, dropping some. The repertoire holds fewer than 200,000 clones, with roughly nine tenths as singletons. The sequencing sample was made of peripheral blood. The receptors were sampled from a man between 65 and 85 years old with active or convalescent COVID-19.

The chain carries TRBV27 and TRBJ2-7; the match to TRBD2 covers 13 bases. Germline CDR1 and CDR2: MNHEY and SMNVEV (reference sequence). This CDR3 has 16 amino acids. J was trimmed by 6 bases and V by 4 bases; bases with no gene match: 9. In DNA form, the CDR3 reads TGTGCCAGCAGTTCTTTGAGGACTAGCGGGAGTGGCGAGCAGTACTTC. It yields the protein CASSSLRTSGSGEQYF.

V usage is TRBV4-1 and J usage is TRBJ1-2; possible D gene TRBD1, 5 bases. Trimming stripped 4 bases from V and 0 bases from J, with 15 bases between. Germline lookup yields CDR1 MGHRA and CDR2 YSYEKL. The CDR3 is 16 amino acids. This CDR3 is CASSLQGRGTNYGYTF. CDR3 DNA: TGCGCCAGCAGCCTCCAGGGAAGAGGCACTAACTATGGCTACACCTTC.

The chain couples TRBV14 to TRBJ1-2; D may be TRBD1 (5 bases). The CDR3 is 14 residues long. V lost 1 base and J 7 bases, leaving 13 bases between the germline ends. Germline-derived CDR1 and CDR2 are SGHDN and FVKESK. The CDR3 region has the DNA TGTGCCAGCAGCCAAGGTGGAGGGGTTGCTGGCTACACCTTC. Translation gives CASSQGGGVAGYTF.

This chain joins TRBV3-1 (or the pseudogene TRBV3-2) and TRBJ1-2, with TRBD1 as a possible D gene (6 bases). V lost 1 base to trimming and J lost 4 bases, with 13 bases between them. Germline V lookup: CDR1 LGHDT, CDR2 YNNKEL (reference sequence). The CDR3 spans 15 residues. Written as DNA, the CDR3 is TGTGCCAGCAGCCAAGGTACCAGGGGCAGCTATGGCTACACCTTC. It encodes CASSQGTRGSYGYTF.

The chain links TRBV15 to TRBJ1-2, with 8 bases that match TRBD1. The CDR3 is made up of 16 amino acids. With V trimmed by 1 base and J by 4 bases, 8 bases remained unmatched. Germline V gene data show CDR1 as LNHNV and CDR2 as YYDKDF (reference sequence). CDR3 nucleotide sequence: TGTGCCACCAGCAGAGGGGGACAGGAGACGACCTATGGCTACACCTTC. The encoded protein is CATSRGGQETTYGYTF. The full variable domain, its missing parts supplied by reference TRBV15 and TRBJ1-2, is DAMVIQNPRYQVTQFGKPVTLSCSQTLNHNVMYWYQQKSSQAPKLLFHYYDKDFNNEADTPDNFQSRRPNTSFCFLDIRSPGLGDTAMYLCATSRGGQETTYGYTFGSGTRLTVV.

This sequence joins TRBV18 and TRBJ2-2, with 11 bases fitting TRBD2. V was pared by 1 base and J by 4 bases, with 2 bases of the junction left unmatched. Germline V gene sequence: CDR1 KGHSH, CDR2 LQKENI. The CDR3 consists of 16 residues. CDR3 protein: CASSPRLAGPTGELFF. The CDR3 region has the DNA TGTGCCAGCTCACCACGACTAGCGGGACCCACCGGGGAGCTGTTTTTT.

The chain uses TRBV9 and TRBJ2-2; D perhaps matches TRBD1 (5 bases). V was cut by 3 bases and J by 4 bases, with 7 bases left in between. CDR3 length equals 13 residues. Germline CDR1 reads SGDLS; CDR2 reads YYNGEE. The CDR3 reads CASSAQGTGELFF. The CDR3 DNA reads TGTGCCAGCAGCGCCCAGGGCACCGGGGAGCTGTTTTTT.

This chain connects TRBV7-7 to TRBJ2-5; possible D gene TRBD2, 5 bases. Trimming removed 5 bases from V and 5 bases from J, with 15 bases in between. The germline CDR1 and CDR2 sequences are SSHAT and FNYEAQ (reference sequence). The CDR3 consists of 14 residues. The CDR3 loop reads CASSPSLSFETQYF. CDR3 sequence (DNA): TGTGCCAGCAGCCCTAGCTTGAGTTTTGAGACCCAGTACTTC.

The chain uses TRBV7-9 and TRBJ2-3; 7 bases match TRBD1. This CDR3 has 14 amino acids. J lost 7 bases, V lost 4 bases, and 8 bases had no gene match. Germline CDR1 reads SEHNR; CDR2 reads FQNEAQ (reference sequence). In nucleotides, the CDR3 is TGTGCCAGCAGCTCGACAGGGCTTCGTAATACGCAGTATTTT. Amino acid sequence: CASSSTGLRNTQYF.

This sequence joins TRBV29-1 and TRBJ1-3; D unresolved. Germline V lookup: CDR1 SQVTM, CDR2 ANQGSEA. The CDR3 sequence is 14 residues long. V was trimmed by 2 bases and J by 3 bases, leaving 11 bases between them. The chain's CDR3 is CSVETGTLGNTIYF. Written as DNA, the CDR3 is TGCAGCGTTGAAACGGGAACCCTTGGAAACACCATATATTTT.

The rearrangement uses TRBV27 and TRBJ1-1, with D perhaps matching TRBD1 (5 bases). CDR1 is MNHEY, CDR2 SMNVEV, per germline (reference sequence). The V and J ends lost 0 bases and 3 bases respectively, with 14 bases between them. The CDR3 runs to 16 residues. This CDR3 is CASSLSPGGGYTEAFF. Here the CDR3 DNA reads TGTGCCAGCAGTTTATCGCCCGGTGGGGGGTACACTGAAGCTTTCTTT.

The chain uses TRBV10-3 and TRBJ2-6, with D possibly TRBD1 on 5 matching bases. The CDR3 has 13 amino acids. CDR1 and CDR2 (germline): ENHRY, SYGVKD. Trimming left V 7 bases short and J 4 bases short, with 8 bases between. The DNA for the CDR3 is TGTGCCATCAACGACAGAGGGGCCAACGTCCTGACTTTC. Encoded protein: CAINDRGANVLTF.

This clone has only one observation. V usage is TRBV29-1 and J usage is TRBJ2-2, with D possibly matching TRBD1 (6 bases). Trimming took 7 bases from V and 0 from J, leaving 9 bases between them. This CDR3 has 13 amino acids. The V gene's germline CDR1 is SQVTM and CDR2 ANQGSEA. The chain's CDR3 is CSAQGPNTGELFF. The CDR3 nucleotides are TGCAGCGCCCAGGGGCCGAACACCGGGGAGCTGTTTTTT.

This chain uses TRBV18 with TRBJ1-2, with D tentatively TRBD1 (5 bases). Trimming cost V 6 bases and J 3 bases, with 17 bases left between them. Per germline, CDR1 KGHSH and CDR2 LQKENI. CDR3 length: 15 amino acids. The DNA of the CDR3 is TGTGCCAGCTCCCCAAGCGGAGCGGGGGACTATGGCTACACCTTC. It is translated as CASSPSGAGDYGYTF.

The chain links TRBV13 to TRBJ1-5; 9 bases align to TRBD1. Trimming cost V 0 bases and J 6 bases; bases outside gene matches: 6. Per germline, CDR1 PRHDT and CDR2 FYEKMQ (reference sequence). CDR3 length: 16 residues. The CDR3 bases are TGTGCCAGCAGCTTAGGCAAGAGGACAGGGGTTCAGCCCCAGCATTTT. It specifies CASSLGKRTGVQPQHF.

This clone was found a few times. The chain joins TRBV18 to TRBJ1-3; tentatively, D is TRBD1 (5 bases). Germline V gene lookup returns CDR1 KGHSH and CDR2 LQKENI. The CDR3 loop spans 16 amino acids. V was shortened by 6 bases and J by 2 bases, with 17 bases between the two germline ends. The CDR3 sequence is CASSPLLEQAGNTIYF. CDR3 nucleotides: TGTGCCAGCTCGCCTTTATTGGAACAGGCTGGAAACACCATATATTTT.

J is TRBJ1-2 and V is TRBV15, with a weak D call TRBD1 (6 bases). Trimming left V 2 bases short and J 3 bases short, with 10 bases between. The CDR3 has 14 amino acids. From germline, CDR1 is LNHNV and CDR2 YYDKDF (reference sequence). The CDR3 coding sequence is TGTGCCACCAGCAGATACGGGACACACTATGGCTACACCTTC. Translated, it gives CATSRYGTHYGYTF.

This chain connects TRBV11-2 to TRBJ1-1; D call uncertain. Germline V gives CDR1 SGHAT, CDR2 FQNNGV. Trimming removed 1 base from V and 4 bases from J, with 4 bases in between. This CDR3 is built from 12 residues. The CDR3 sequence: CASSLGVTEAFF. Written as DNA, the CDR3 is TGTGCCAGCAGCTTAGGAGTCACTGAAGCTTTCTTT.

V gene TRBV2 combines with J gene TRBJ2-7; the match to TRBD2 covers 14 bases. Germline lookup yields CDR1 SNHLY and CDR2 FYNNEI. The CDR3 totals 16 residues. With V trimmed by 6 bases and J by 3 bases, 7 bases remained unmatched. CDR3 region: CASRTGTSGRVYEQYF. The CDR3 nucleotides read TGTGCCAGCAGAACCGGGACTAGCGGGAGAGTCTACGAGCAGTACTTC.

This clone showed up just once. The rearrangement uses TRBV3-1 (or the pseudogene TRBV3-2) and TRBJ1-6, with D uncertain. The CDR3 contains 15 residues. The germline CDR1 and CDR2 sequences are LGHDT and YNNKEL (reference sequence). V was cut by 3 bases and J by 5 bases, with 11 bases left in between. The CDR3 sequence is CASSHATVNNSPLHF. CDR3 DNA: TGTGCCAGCAGCCATGCAACGGTAAATAATTCACCCCTCCACTTT.

The chain uses TRBV4-1 and TRBJ2-6, with D tentatively TRBD2 (5 bases). The germline gives CDR1 MGHRA, CDR2 YSYEKL. V lost 0 bases and J lost 0, with 9 bases in between. The length of the CDR3 is 17 residues. The CDR3 nucleotides read TGCGCCAGCAGCCAAGAACCTACTAGCTCTGGGGCCAACGTCCTGACTTTC. The encoded protein is CASSQEPTSSGANVLTF.

This chain connects TRBV5-4 to TRBJ1-2, with TRBD1 matching over 7 bases. The germline CDR1 and CDR2 sequences are SGHNT and YYREEE (reference sequence). V lost 0 bases to trimming and J lost 4 bases; unmatched junction nucleotides: 12. CDR3 length equals 17 residues. CDR3 nucleotide sequence: TGTGCCAGCAGCTTGGATGGACAGGCATTTTTCTCCTATGGCTACACCTTC. Its protein is CASSLDGQAFFSYGYTF. Based on the CDR3 plus reference TRBV5-4 and TRBJ1-2, the full variable domain is ETGVTQSPTHLIKTRGQQVTLRCSSQSGHNTVSWYQQALGQGPQFIFQYYREEENGRGNFPPRFSGLQFPNYSSELNVNALELDDSALYLCASSLDGQAFFSYGYTFGSGTRLTVV.

The chain couples TRBV9 to TRBJ1-5, with D possibly being TRBD1 (5 bases). The CDR3 totals 15 residues. The V gene's germline CDR1 is SGDLS and CDR2 YYNGEE. The V end was cut by 0 bases, the J end by 3 bases, with 10 bases between. The CDR3 coding sequence is TGTGCCAGCAGCGTAGCGGGGGGGGACAATCAGCCCCAGCATTTT. It translates to CASSVAGGDNQPQHF.

This clone appeared once. The chain recombines TRBV6-5 with TRBJ2-2, with a tentative D call TRBD1 (5 bases). CDR3 length: 15 amino acids. CDR1 and CDR2 from the germline V gene are MNHEY and SVGAGI. The V end lost 5 bases, the J end lost 0 bases, and 10 bases lay between the germline ends. The CDR3 loop is CASSPGHSNTGELFF. The CDR3 region has the DNA TGTGCCAGCAGTCCCGGACACTCGAACACCGGGGAGCTGTTTTTT.

The rearrangement uses TRBV4-3 and TRBJ1-2; D is possibly TRBD1 (5 bases). Per the germline V gene, CDR1 is LGHNA and CDR2 is YSLEER. V lost 1 base to trimming and J lost 7 bases, with 16 bases between them. The CDR3 has 15 residues. The CDR3: CASSQGPGARGGYTF. The CDR3 DNA is TGCGCCAGCAGCCAAGGTCCGGGCGCTAGGGGTGGCTACACCTTC.

The rearrangement links TRBV11-2 to TRBJ2-5; tentative D call: TRBD2 (6 bases). The V and J ends lost 5 bases and 1 base respectively, with 20 bases between them. The germline V gene has CDR1 SGHAT and CDR2 FQNNGV. This CDR3 has 17 amino acids. In nucleotides, the CDR3 is TGTGCCAGCAGCCCGAGAGGGGCCGGGAGCCGCCAAGAGACCCAGTACTTC. Protein product: CASSPRGAGSRQETQYF.

In this sample, this clone turned up once. J is TRBJ1-1 and V is TRBV7-9; possibly TRBD1 for D (5 bases). The germline gives CDR1 SEHNR, CDR2 FQNEAQ (reference sequence). The V end lost 5 bases, the J end lost 4 bases, and 20 bases lay between the germline ends. The CDR3 is 16 residues long. CDR3 protein: CASSPLVGGSFTEAFF. CDR3 nucleotides: TGTGCCAGCAGCCCCCTAGTGGGGGGATCGTTCACTGAAGCTTTCTTT.

The genes are TRBV28 and TRBJ1-4, with TRBD1 matching over 9 bases. V lost 4 bases and J lost 8; bases outside the gene matches: 8. The CDR3 totals 15 residues. Germline-derived CDR1 and CDR2 are MDHEN and SYDVKM. The CDR3 reads CASSSSGTGYEKLFF. DNA of the CDR3: TGTGCCAGCAGTTCCTCCGGGACAGGGTACGAAAAACTGTTTTTT.